One and the same sample provided the 26 T cell receptor beta chains below, sequenced in a study of shared clonotypes between healthy human individuals. Method: immunoSEQ multiplex PCR; TCRdb's copy keeps in-frame clones and lacks some. The data show around 600,000 clones, about 96% seen once. The specimen sequenced was naive CD4+ T cells sorted from blood. Subset in this sample: CD45RA+ positively selected. The receptor source for this set is a woman aged 25 to 39 in good health.

The chain recombines TRBV7-9 with TRBJ1-4; no reliable D call. This CDR3 spans 15 amino acids. V lost 5 bases and J lost 8, with 18 bases in between. CDR1 is SEHNR and CDR2 is FQNEAQ in the germline V gene (reference sequence). In DNA form, the CDR3 reads TGTGCCAGCAGCCCGAACCAGGAAAGGAGGGAAAAACTGTTTTTT. This gives the protein CASSPNQERREKLFF. Using reference TRBV7-9 and TRBJ1-4 for the parts outside the CDR3, the full variable domain is DTGVSQNPRHKITKRGQNVTFRCDPISEHNRLYWYRQTLGQGPEFLTYFQNEAQLEKSRLLSDRFSAERPKGSFSTLEIQRTEQGDSAMYLCASSPNQERREKLFFGSGTQLSVL.

The gene calls are TRBV5-1 and TRBJ2-7; TRBD1 is a possible D gene (6 bases). Deletions cut 4 bases from V and 0 bases from J, with 14 bases between. Germline assignment: CDR1 SGHRS and CDR2 YFSETQ. The CDR3 is 15 amino acids. CDR3 nucleotides: TGCGCCAGCAGCAGACAACAGGGAAGCTCCTACGAGCAGTACTTC. Its protein is CASSRQQGSSYEQYF.

J is TRBJ1-2 and V is TRBV28, with unresolved D. Trimming removed 1 base from V and 5 bases from J, with 11 bases in between. CDR3 length: 14 residues. In germline, CDR1 is MDHEN, CDR2 SYDVKM. Written as DNA, the CDR3 is TGTGCCAGCAGTTTATTTCTTCTTCAATATGGCTACACCTTC. It encodes CASSLFLLQYGYTF.

The CDR3 region has the DNA TGTGCCAGCACGTTCTCCCCCGACTTTTTACCCTACGAGCAGTACTTC. Protein product: CASTFSPDFLPYEQYF. The chain recombines TRBV28 with TRBJ2-5; D not resolved. The J call could be wrong; TRBJ2-7 is a better fit for the DNA end. Per germline, CDR1 MDHEN and CDR2 SYDVKM. The CDR3 is 16 amino acids.

V and J are TRBV7-2 and TRBJ2-1; 9 nucleotides align to TRBD2. Germline assignment: CDR1 SGHTA and CDR2 FQGNSA. The CDR3 is 15 residues long. Germline trimming cut 5 bases from V and 15 bases from J; bases unmatched to any gene: 17. The CDR3 sequence is CASSLTLAGGPGRFF. The CDR3 nucleotides read TGTGCCAGCAGCCTGACGTTGGCGGGAGGGCCCGGTCGGTTCTTC.

This clone was recorded only once. The chain carries TRBV28 and TRBJ2-7; no clear D gene. The CDR3 runs 14 residues. V lost 5 bases and J lost 5, with 16 bases in between. Germline V CDR1 and CDR2: MDHEN, SYDVKM. The CDR3 sequence: CASSPILDFDEQYF. CDR3 nucleotide sequence: TGTGCCAGCAGTCCAATCCTCGACTTCGACGAGCAGTACTTC.

The chain uses TRBV28 and TRBJ1-1; D is possibly TRBD1 (5 bases). CDR3 size: 14 residues. The V gene lost 1 base and the J gene lost 1 base, with 7 bases spanning the gap. Germline-derived CDR1 and CDR2 are MDHEN and SYDVKM. The DNA of the CDR3 is TGTGCCAGCAGTTTATACAGGCGGAACACTGAAGCTTTCTTT. Its protein product is CASSLYRRNTEAFF. The variable domain in full, with the rest retrieved from reference TRBV28 and TRBJ1-1, is DVKVTQSSRYLVKRTGEKVFLECVQDMDHENMFWYRQDPGLGLRLIYFSYDVKMKEKGDIPEGYSVSREKKERFSLILESASTNQTSMYLCASSLYRRNTEAFFGQGTRLTVV.

V gene TRBV29-1 combines with J gene TRBJ2-1; perhaps TRBD2 as D (5 bases). This CDR3 contains 12 residues. Germline V gene lookup returns CDR1 SQVTM and CDR2 ANQGSEA. Trimming shortened V by 5 bases and J by 9 bases, and 14 bases separated the two germline ends. In DNA, the CDR3 is TGCAGCGTTTCCGACTACCCTGGTGAGCAGTTCTTC. Residues: CSVSDYPGEQFF.

V and J are TRBV28 and TRBJ2-1, with 7 bases fitting TRBD1. Germline values: CDR1 MDHEN, CDR2 SYDVKM. This CDR3 has 16 amino acids. J gave up 6 bases and V 1 base, and 9 bases lay outside the gene matches. This CDR3 reads CASSLLGRGSPNEQFF. The CDR3 nucleotides read TGTGCCAGCAGTTTATTGGGCAGGGGGAGCCCCAATGAGCAGTTCTTC.

This rearrangement joins TRBV18 to TRBJ1-4; possibly TRBD1 for D (5 bases). CDR3 length equals 13 residues. Trimming cost V 3 bases and J 6 bases, with 8 bases left between them. The V gene's germline CDR1 is KGHSH and CDR2 LQKENI. The CDR3 nucleotides are TGTGCCAGCTCACCGGGGCAAGATGAAAAACTGTTTTTT. Protein sequence: CASSPGQDEKLFF.

This rearrangement joins TRBV20-1 to TRBJ2-3; 11 bases are a match to TRBD2. The germline V gene encodes CDR1 DFQATT and CDR2 SNEGSKA (reference sequence). V shed 5 bases and J 13 bases; nucleotides not matched to a gene: 5. This CDR3 comprises 11 residues. The CDR3 reads CSAYQLAGEYF. The CDR3 DNA is TGCAGTGCTTATCAACTAGCGGGAGAGTATTTT.

The V and J genes are TRBV19 and TRBJ2-1; D is perhaps TRBD2 (6 bases). CDR3 length equals 17 residues. The germline V gene has CDR1 LNHDA and CDR2 SQIVND (reference sequence). V lost 5 bases to trimming and J lost 4 bases, with 21 bases between them. CDR3 residues: CASSSPIQRAGYNEQFF. CDR3 bases: TGTGCCAGTAGTTCCCCCATCCAAAGGGCGGGATACAATGAGCAGTTCTTC.

The chain uses TRBV9 and TRBJ2-7; D not resolved. Germline V gene lookup returns CDR1 SGDLS and CDR2 YYNGEE. The V gene lost 4 bases and the J gene lost 3 bases, with 8 bases spanning the gap. The CDR3 runs to 12 residues. CDR3 loop: CASSLDGYEQYF. The CDR3, as DNA: TGTGCCAGCAGCTTAGACGGCTACGAGCAGTACTTC.

V and J are TRBV28 and TRBJ1-5; D not certain. From germline, CDR1 is MDHEN and CDR2 SYDVKM. V shed 6 bases and J shed 7 bases, with 16 bases lying between them. This CDR3 has 14 amino acids. This CDR3 reads CASSGRAPGQPQHF. The CDR3 coding sequence is TGTGCCAGCAGCGGTAGGGCCCCGGGACAGCCCCAGCATTTT.

Only one count was recorded for this clone. The V call is TRBV7-9, the J call TRBJ1-5; D gene unclear. V was clipped by 5 bases and J by 7 bases, with 12 bases between them. The CDR3 is 13 amino acids. The germline CDR1 and CDR2 sequences are SEHNR and FQNEAQ (reference sequence). The CDR3 bases are TGTGCCAGCAGCCCGGACGGGCGGCAGCCCCAGCATTTT. This translates into CASSPDGRQPQHF.

The rearrangement uses TRBV2 and TRBJ2-3, with 8 bases that match TRBD1. The J segment lost 3 bases and the V segment lost 6 bases, leaving 5 bases of the junction unmatched. Per germline, CDR1 SNHLY and CDR2 FYNNEI. The CDR3 is 14 residues long. In DNA form, the CDR3 reads TGTGCCAGCAGGCGGGACAGGACAACAGATACGCAGTATTTT. This translates into CASRRDRTTDTQYF.

This chain connects TRBV19 to TRBJ1-4; 11 bases are shared with TRBD1. CDR1 and CDR2 from the germline V gene are LNHDA and SQIVND (reference sequence). Trimming took 6 bases from V and 8 from J; bases not matched to a gene: 5. The CDR3 sequence is 14 residues long. CDR3 DNA sequence: TGTGCCAGTAGCCTGGACAGGGGGCGAGAAAAACTGTTTTTT. Translated, it gives CASSLDRGREKLFF.

The V gene is TRBV27, the J gene TRBJ2-2; TRBD2 matches at 12 bases. Germline V lookup: CDR1 MNHEY, CDR2 SMNVEV (reference sequence). The junction had 12 bases not matched to a gene; V was cut back by 6 bases and J by 7 bases. The CDR3 consists of 17 residues. The DNA of the CDR3 is TGTGCCAGCAGCCAACGGGGACTAGCGGGCATGCACGGGGAGCTGTTTTTT. This sequence encodes CASSQRGLAGMHGELFF.

The rearrangement links TRBV11-2 to TRBJ2-2, with D unclear. The CDR3 extends over 16 amino acids. The V end was cut by 3 bases, the J end by 1 base, with 12 bases between. Germline loops: CDR1 SGHAT, CDR2 FQNNGV. CDR3 nucleotide sequence: TGTGCCAGCAGCTTGGCCGGGCCTGGGAACACCGGGGAGCTGTTTTTT. It specifies CASSLAGPGNTGELFF.

The gene calls are TRBV19 and TRBJ2-3; 13 bases align to TRBD2. Trimming at V came to 3 bases and at J to 5 bases, leaving 11 bases not matched to a gene. CDR1 is LNHDA, CDR2 SQIVND, per germline (reference sequence). The CDR3 has 18 amino acids. The CDR3 region is CASSMGRTSGRMVDTQYF. The CDR3, as DNA: TGTGCCAGTAGTATGGGGCGGACTAGCGGGAGAATGGTAGATACGCAGTATTTT.

This clone was observed a single time. The chain is built from TRBV19 and TRBJ2-2; TRBD1 matches 7 bases. This CDR3 spans 15 amino acids. J was trimmed by 6 bases and V by 5 bases; bases with no gene match: 9. The germline V gene has CDR1 LNHDA and CDR2 SQIVND (reference sequence). The CDR3 DNA reads as TGTGCCAGTAGTTCCTGGACAGGCGTGTCCGGGGAGCTGTTTTTT. It yields the protein CASSSWTGVSGELFF.

This rearrangement joins TRBV13 to TRBJ1-3, with D possibly being TRBD1 (6 bases). V was shortened by 2 bases and J by 4 bases, with 6 bases between the two germline ends. The CDR3 is 13 amino acids. The germline gives CDR1 PRHDT, CDR2 FYEKMQ (reference sequence). DNA of the CDR3: TGTGCCAGCAGCTTACAGGGGGGAAACACCATATATTTT. Its protein product is CASSLQGGNTIYF. Full variable domain (remainder filled in from reference TRBV13 and TRBJ1-3): AAGVIQSPRHLIKEKRETATLKCYPIPRHDTVYWYQQGPGQDPQFLISFYEKMQSDKGSIPDRFSAQQFSDYHSELNMSSLELGDSALYFCASSLQGGNTIYFGEGSWLTVV.

J is TRBJ2-7 and V is TRBV7-2, with D perhaps being TRBD1 or TRBD2 (5 bases each). The germline gives CDR1 SGHTA, CDR2 FQGNSA. The V and J ends lost 5 bases and 3 bases respectively, with 20 bases between them. The CDR3 covers 16 residues. DNA for the CDR3: TGTGCCAGCAGCGCAACCCCCCGGGGCAGGAGCTACGAGCAGTACTTC. Translated: CASSATPRGRSYEQYF.

This clone was seen only once. V is TRBV7-2 and J is TRBJ2-3; no clear D gene. Trimming removed 6 bases from V and 6 bases from J, with 10 bases in between. Per the germline V gene, CDR1 is SGHTA and CDR2 is FQGNSA. CDR3 size: 12 residues. As DNA, the CDR3 is TGTGCCAGCAGACAAGCGTCCGATACGCAGTATTTT. Its protein product is CASRQASDTQYF.

The chain combines TRBV2 with TRBJ2-5, with TRBD2 identical over 9 bases. The germline gives CDR1 SNHLY, CDR2 FYNNEI. V trimming: 0 bases; J trimming: 4 bases; junction bases outside the gene matches: 6. The CDR3 is 16 residues long. CDR3 amino acids: CASSEASLAGRETQYF. The CDR3 coding sequence is TGTGCCAGCAGTGAAGCGTCGCTAGCGGGAAGAGAGACCCAGTACTTC.

Details on this clone: At one end, the junction sequence differs from germline, possibly due to a read error. V is TRBV5-1 and J is TRBJ1-1; 7 nucleotides agree with TRBD1. From germline, CDR1 is SGHRS and CDR2 YFSETQ. CDR3 size: 14 residues. CDR3 coding DNA: TGCGCCAGCAACTTGGACAGGCCGAACACTGAAGCTTTCTTT. This sequence encodes CASNLDRPNTEAFF.